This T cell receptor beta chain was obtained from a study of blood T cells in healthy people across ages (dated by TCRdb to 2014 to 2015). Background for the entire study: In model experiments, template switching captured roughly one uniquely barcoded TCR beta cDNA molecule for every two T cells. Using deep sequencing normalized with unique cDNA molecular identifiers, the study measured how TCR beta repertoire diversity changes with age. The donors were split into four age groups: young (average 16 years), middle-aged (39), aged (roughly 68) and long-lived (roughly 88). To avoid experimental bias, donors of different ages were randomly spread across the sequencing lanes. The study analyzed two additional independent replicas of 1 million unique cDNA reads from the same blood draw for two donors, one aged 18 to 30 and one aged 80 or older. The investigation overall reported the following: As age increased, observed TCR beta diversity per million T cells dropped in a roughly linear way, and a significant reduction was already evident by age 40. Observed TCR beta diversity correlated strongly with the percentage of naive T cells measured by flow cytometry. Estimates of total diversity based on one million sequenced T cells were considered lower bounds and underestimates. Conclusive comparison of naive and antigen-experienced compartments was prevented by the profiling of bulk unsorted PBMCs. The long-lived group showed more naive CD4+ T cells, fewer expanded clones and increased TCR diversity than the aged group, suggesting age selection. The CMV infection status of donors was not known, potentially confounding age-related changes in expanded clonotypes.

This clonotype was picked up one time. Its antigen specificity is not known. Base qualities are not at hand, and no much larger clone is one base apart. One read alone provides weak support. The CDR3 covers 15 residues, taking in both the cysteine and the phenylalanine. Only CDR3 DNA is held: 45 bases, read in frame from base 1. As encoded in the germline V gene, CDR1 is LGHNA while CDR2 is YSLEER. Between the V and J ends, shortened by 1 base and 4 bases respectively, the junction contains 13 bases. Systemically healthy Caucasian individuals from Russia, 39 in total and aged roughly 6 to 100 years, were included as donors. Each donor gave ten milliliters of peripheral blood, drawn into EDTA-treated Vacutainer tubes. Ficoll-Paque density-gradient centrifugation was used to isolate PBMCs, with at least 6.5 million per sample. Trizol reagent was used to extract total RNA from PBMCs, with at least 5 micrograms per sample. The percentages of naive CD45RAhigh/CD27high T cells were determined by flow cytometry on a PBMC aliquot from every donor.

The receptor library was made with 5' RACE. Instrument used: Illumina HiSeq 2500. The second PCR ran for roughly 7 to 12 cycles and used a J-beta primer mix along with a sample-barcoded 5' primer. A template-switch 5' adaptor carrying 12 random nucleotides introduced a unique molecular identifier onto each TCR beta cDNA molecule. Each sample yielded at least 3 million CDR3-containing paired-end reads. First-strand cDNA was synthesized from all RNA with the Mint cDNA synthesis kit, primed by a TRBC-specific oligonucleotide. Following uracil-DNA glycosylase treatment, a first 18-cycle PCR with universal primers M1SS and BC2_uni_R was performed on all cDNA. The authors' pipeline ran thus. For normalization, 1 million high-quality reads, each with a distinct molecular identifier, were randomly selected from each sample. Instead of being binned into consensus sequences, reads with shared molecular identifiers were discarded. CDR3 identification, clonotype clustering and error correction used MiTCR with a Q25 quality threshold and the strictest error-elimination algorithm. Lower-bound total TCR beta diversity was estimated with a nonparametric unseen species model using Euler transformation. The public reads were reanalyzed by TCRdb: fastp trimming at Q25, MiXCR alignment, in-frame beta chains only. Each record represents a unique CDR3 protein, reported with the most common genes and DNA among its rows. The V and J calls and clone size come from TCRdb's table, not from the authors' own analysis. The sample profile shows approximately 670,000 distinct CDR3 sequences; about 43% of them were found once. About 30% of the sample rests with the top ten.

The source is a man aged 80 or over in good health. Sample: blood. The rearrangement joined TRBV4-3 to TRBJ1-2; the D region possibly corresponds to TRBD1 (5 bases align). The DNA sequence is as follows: TGCGCCAGCAGCCAAGTCGCAGGGAGTTCCTATGGCTACACCTTC. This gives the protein CASSQVAGSSYGYTF.